These 14 T cell receptor beta chains originate from one sample sequenced in a study of OX40 agonist ivuxolimab in advanced cancers. Sequencing used immunoSEQ multiplex PCR; TCRdb keeps in-frame clones, though not all of them. The repertoire holds around 63,000 clones, with 85% to 90% as singletons. This specimen consisted of CD4+ or CD8+ T cells sorted from blood, obtained in a trial of the OX40 agonist ivuxolimab. Receptor source: an adult with an advanced solid tumor such as melanoma, head and neck, liver or kidney cancer.

This clone was seen a few times. The rearrangement links TRBV5-8 to TRBJ2-7, with D perhaps TRBD1 (6 bases). Germline V CDR1 and CDR2: SGHTS, YDEGEE. There are 12 residues in the CDR3. The CDR3 loop is CSGTRGLHEQYF. The CDR3 nucleotides are TGTTCGGGGACAAGGGGTCTCCACGAGCAGTACTTC.

CDR3 coding DNA: TGTGCCAGCAGTGAAGCAAGGGGCAGCTATCAGCCCCAGCATTTT. Translating gives CASSEARGSYQPQHF. V is TRBV2 and J is TRBJ1-5; D is perhaps TRBD1 (5 bases). Germline V CDR1 and CDR2: SNHLY, FYNNEI. This CDR3 is built from 15 residues. V was trimmed by 0 bases and J by 5 bases, leaving 11 bases between them.

The rearrangement uses TRBV28 and TRBJ2-7, with 7 bases identical to TRBD1. The junction had 9 bases not matched to a gene; V was cut back by 5 bases and J by 5 bases. CDR1 is MDHEN, CDR2 SYDVKM, per germline. The CDR3 is 14 amino acids. This CDR3 is CASSTGQDRHEQYF. In DNA, the CDR3 is TGTGCCAGCAGTACCGGACAGGACCGCCACGAGCAGTACTTC.

Worth noting for this clone: Other nucleotide sequences from this sample produce the same CDR3. This chain links TRBV7-6 with TRBJ2-3, with no clear D. V lost 1 base, J lost 2 bases, and 7 bases lay in between. The germline V gene has CDR1 SGHVS and CDR2 FNYEAQ. The CDR3 is 14 residues long. Here the CDR3 DNA reads TGTGCCAGCAGCTTAGGACTGCCCACAGATACGCAGTATTTT. It yields the protein CASSLGLPTDTQYF.

This chain connects TRBV10-1 to TRBJ2-2; 13 bases agree with TRBD2. Germline CDR1 reads WNHNN; CDR2 reads SYGVQD (reference sequence). V trimming: 6 bases; J trimming: 1 base; junction bases outside the gene matches: 8. The CDR3 runs 18 residues. The DNA of the CDR3 is TGCGCCAGCAGCGCTACTAGCGGGAGGGCCGAGAACACCGGGGAGCTGTTTTTT. Translated: CASSATSGRAENTGELFF.

Here the CDR3 DNA reads TGCGCCAGCGCGACTAGCGGGGGCACAGATACGCAGTATTTT. Its protein is CASATSGGTDTQYF. The chain has TRBV10-1 and TRBJ2-3, with 11 nucleotides matching TRBD2. V was clipped by 8 bases and J by 1 base; unmatched bases: 2. Germline V gene lookup returns CDR1 WNHNN and CDR2 SYGVQD (reference sequence). The CDR3 runs to 14 residues.

The rearrangement links TRBV28 to TRBJ1-1; D not resolved. V lost 1 base and J 6 bases, leaving 6 bases between the germline ends. The CDR3 runs to 12 residues. CDR1 and CDR2 (germline): MDHEN, SYDVKM. The CDR3 spells CASSLYRSEAFF. As DNA, the CDR3 is TGTGCCAGCAGTTTATACAGATCTGAAGCTTTCTTT.

The rearrangement joins TRBV11-2 to TRBJ2-2; D is unresolved. V shed 0 bases and J shed 6 bases, with 5 bases lying between them. CDR1 SGHAT and CDR2 FQNNGV come from the germline V gene. The CDR3 length is 13 residues. The CDR3: CASSLDIAGELFF. CDR3 nucleotides: TGTGCCAGCAGCTTAGATATAGCCGGGGAGCTGTTTTTT.

This chain links TRBV19 with TRBJ1-6; D not resolved. The CDR3 runs 15 residues. The germline V gene has CDR1 LNHDA and CDR2 SQIVND (reference sequence). V lost 2 bases and J lost 7, with 12 bases in between. The CDR3 loop reads CASSIQPLGNSPLHF. The CDR3 DNA reads as TGTGCCAGTAGTATACAGCCCCTGGGGAATTCACCCCTCCACTTT.

The chain is built from TRBV7-2 and TRBJ2-1; the match to TRBD2 covers 12 bases. V was clipped by 5 bases and J by 10 bases; unmatched bases: 15. The CDR3 totals 17 residues. Per germline, CDR1 SGHTA and CDR2 FQGNSA. The CDR3 DNA follows: TGTGCCAGCAGCCCATGGCTTTTCAGGACTAGCGGGATGGAGCAGTTCTTC. Its protein is CASSPWLFRTSGMEQFF.

This chain connects TRBV7-2 to TRBJ2-7, with TRBD2 identical over 11 bases. Germline V CDR1 and CDR2: SGHTA, FQGNSA. The V and J ends lost 1 base and 3 bases, in that order; junction bases with no gene match: 8. This CDR3 has 17 amino acids. The CDR3, as DNA: TGTGCCAGCAGCTTAGGTGGGGGGACTAGCGGCAACTACGAGCAGTACTTC. Its protein product is CASSLGGGTSGNYEQYF.

V and J are TRBV28 and TRBJ2-2; 8 bases map to TRBD1. J was trimmed by 6 bases and V by 5 bases; bases with no gene match: 17. The CDR3 is 18 amino acids. Per the germline V gene, CDR1 is MDHEN and CDR2 is SYDVKM. CDR3 bases: TGTGCCAGCAGTCAAACTCCGGCAGGACAGGGCCTCCCCGGGGAGCTGTTTTTT. Protein product: CASSQTPAGQGLPGELFF.

DNA for the CDR3: TGTGCCAGCAGTGGTAGGGTTTTAAGACACAATGAGCAGTTCTTC. Translating it yields CASSGRVLRHNEQFF. The chain couples TRBV6-1 to TRBJ2-1, with D unresolved. Trimming removed 4 bases at V and 5 bases at J, with 15 bases between. There are 15 residues in the CDR3. Germline V gives CDR1 MNHNS, CDR2 SASEGT.

The chain employs TRBV6-6 and TRBJ1-2, with D possibly being TRBD1 (5 bases). Germline V gene sequence: CDR1 MNHNY, CDR2 SVGAGI (reference sequence). The CDR3 covers 15 residues. V was trimmed by 5 bases and J by 4 bases, leaving 17 bases between them. The chain's CDR3 is CASSPPGAALYGYTF. In nucleotides, the CDR3 is TGTGCCAGCAGTCCTCCCGGGGCGGCCCTCTATGGCTACACCTTC.